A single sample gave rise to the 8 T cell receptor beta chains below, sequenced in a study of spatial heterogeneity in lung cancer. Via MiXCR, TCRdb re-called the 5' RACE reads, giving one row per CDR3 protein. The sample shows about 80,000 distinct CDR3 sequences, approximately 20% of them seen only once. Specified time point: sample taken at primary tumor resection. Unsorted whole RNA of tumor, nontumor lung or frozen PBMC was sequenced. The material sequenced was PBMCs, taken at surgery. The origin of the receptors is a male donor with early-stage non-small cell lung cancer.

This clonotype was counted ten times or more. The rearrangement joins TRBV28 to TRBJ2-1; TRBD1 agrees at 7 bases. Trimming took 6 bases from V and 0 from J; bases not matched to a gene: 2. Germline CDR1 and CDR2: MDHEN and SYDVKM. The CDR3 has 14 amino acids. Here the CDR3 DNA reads TGTGCCAGCAGGGGGGACAGCTCCTACAATGAGCAGTTCTTC. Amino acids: CASRGDSSYNEQFF.

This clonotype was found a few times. The CDR3 protein is CASSLEPGGGNQPQHF. The CDR3 nucleotides are TGCGCCAGCAGCTTGGAGCCAGGGGGCGGCAATCAGCCCCAGCATTTT. The V and J genes are TRBV5-1 and TRBJ1-5, with TRBD1 matching over 8 bases. Germline trimming cut 0 bases from V and 2 bases from J; bases unmatched to any gene: 4. CDR1 and CDR2 (germline): SGHRS, YFSETQ. The CDR3 consists of 16 residues.

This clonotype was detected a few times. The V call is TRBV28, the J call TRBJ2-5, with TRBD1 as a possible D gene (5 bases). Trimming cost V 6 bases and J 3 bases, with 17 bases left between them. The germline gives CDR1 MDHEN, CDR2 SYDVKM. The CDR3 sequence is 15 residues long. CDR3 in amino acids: CASRPQGFWKETQYF. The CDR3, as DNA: TGTGCCAGCAGACCCCAGGGTTTCTGGAAAGAGACCCAGTACTTC.

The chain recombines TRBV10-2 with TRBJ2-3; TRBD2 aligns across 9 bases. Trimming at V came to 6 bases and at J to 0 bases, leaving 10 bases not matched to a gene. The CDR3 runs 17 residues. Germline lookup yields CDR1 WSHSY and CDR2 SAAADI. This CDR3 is CASRAGTSRTSTDTQYF. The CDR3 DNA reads TGCGCCAGCAGGGCCGGGACTAGCAGAACTAGCACAGATACGCAGTATTTT.

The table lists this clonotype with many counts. CDR3 sequence (DNA): TGCGCCAGCAGCTTTCCGGGACAGGGAGAGGCGCAGTACTTC. Its translation: CASSFPGQGEAQYF. This chain uses TRBV5-1 with TRBJ2-7; TRBD1 agrees at 9 bases. The V gene end was trimmed by 2 bases and the J gene end by 9 bases; junction bases not matched to a gene: 9. Per the germline V gene, CDR1 is SGHRS and CDR2 is YFSETQ. The CDR3 covers 14 residues.

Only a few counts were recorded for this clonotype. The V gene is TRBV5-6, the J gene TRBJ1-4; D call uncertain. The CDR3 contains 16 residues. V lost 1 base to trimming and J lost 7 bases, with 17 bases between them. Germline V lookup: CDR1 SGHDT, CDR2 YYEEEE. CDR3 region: CASSLTIDLSGEKLFF. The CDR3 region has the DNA TGTGCCAGCAGCTTGACTATAGACTTATCTGGTGAAAAACTGTTTTTT.

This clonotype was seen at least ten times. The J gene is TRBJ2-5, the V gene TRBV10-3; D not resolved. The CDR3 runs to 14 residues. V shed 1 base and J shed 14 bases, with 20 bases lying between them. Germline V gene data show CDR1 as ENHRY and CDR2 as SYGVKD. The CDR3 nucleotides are TGTGCCATCAGTGAGTTTGAGGAGATGACGAGGCGCTACTTC. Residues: CAISEFEEMTRRYF.

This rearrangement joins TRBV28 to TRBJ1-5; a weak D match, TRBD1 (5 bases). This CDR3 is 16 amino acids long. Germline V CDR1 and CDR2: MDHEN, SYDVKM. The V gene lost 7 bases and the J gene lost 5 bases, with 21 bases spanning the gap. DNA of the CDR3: TGTGCCAGCATAAAGCGGGCTAGCAGGGAACATCAGCCCCAGCATTTT. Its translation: CASIKRASREHQPQHF.